These T cell receptor beta chains were read from a single sample in a study of blood T cells in healthy people across ages. TCRdb re-derived calls from the 5' RACE reads in MiXCR, one entry per CDR3 protein. This table holds approximately 1,000,000 distinct CDR3 sequences, more than 35% found once. The sample comprised blood. The receptors were gathered from a woman aged 60-70 years in good health. Each CDR3 is given with its conserved first and last residue. A D gene is named only where the DNA matches it firmly. A row's size may be missing; if present it is once, few, many or a size class.

j_gene,abundance,d_gene,v_gene,CDR3nt,CDR3aa
TRBJ2-3,-,TRBD2,TRBV18,TGTGCCAGCTCACCGAGGGAGGGCCTGAGTACGCAGTATTTT,CASSPREGLSTQYF
TRBJ1-2,-,TRBD1,TRBV7-8,TGTGCCAGCAGCTTAGACGGGACAGGGGGCTTCTATGGCTACACCTTC,CASSLDGTGGFYGYTF
TRBJ1-1,-,-,TRBV30,TGTGCCTGGAGTCCAAAAGGGTTGTCAACAGAAGCTTTCTTT,CAWSPKGLSTEAFF
TRBJ1-1,-,-,TRBV7-2,TGTGCCAGCAGCAGGCGTAGGGCGATGAACACTGAAGCTTTCTTT,CASSRRRAMNTEAFF
TRBJ1-5,-,-,TRBV10-2,TGCGCCAGCAGTGAACACAGATACAGTCAGCCCCAGCATTTT,CASSEHRYSQPQHF
TRBJ2-5,-,-,TRBV6-2/TRBV6-3,TGTGCCAGCAGTCCCGGGATTACCCAGTACTTC,CASSPGITQYF
TRBJ2-1,-,-,TRBV5-1,TGCGCCAGCAGCTTGGAGGTGGGAGGTCCCTACGAGCAGTTCTTC,CASSLEVGGPYEQFF
TRBJ2-1,-,-,TRBV20-1,TGCAGTGCTGACGCGCGAACTAGCCCAAACGATGAGCAGTTCTTC,CSADARTSPNDEQFF
TRBJ2-1,few,-,TRBV21-1,TGTGCCAGCAGCAAAGGGGCGGCGGGACTAGCGGGAGGAGGCTACAATGAGCAGTTCTTC,CASSKGAAGLAGGGYNEQFF
TRBJ2-7,-,-,TRBV5-5,TGTGCCAGCAGCTTCGGTAGGACCGCCTTGGAGGAGCAGTACTTC,CASSFGRTALEEQYF
TRBJ2-3,-,-,TRBV20-1,TGCAGTGCTAGGGCGGGTGAGGCAACCACAGATACGCAGTATTTT,CSARAGEATTDTQYF
TRBJ2-1,-,TRBD2,TRBV7-9,TGTGCCAGCAGTCCACCCCTTTTTATGGCGGGAGAACGGAATGAGCAGTTCTTC,CASSPPLFMAGERNEQFF
TRBJ2-7,many,TRBD1,TRBV20-1,TGCAGCGCTCGGACAGGGTCGTACGAGCAGTACTTC,CSARTGSYEQYF
TRBJ1-2,-,TRBD1,TRBV7-9,TGTGCCAGCAGCCGGACAGGGGCGAACTATGGCTACACCTTC,CASSRTGANYGYTF
TRBJ2-3,few,TRBD1,TRBV10-3,TGTGCCATCAGTGCCTACGGGACAGACTCCAGCACAGATACGCAGTATTTT,CAISAYGTDSSTDTQYF
TRBJ2-7,few,-,TRBV6-6,TGTGCCAGCAGTTTTGGGAATATCGGCGAGCAGTACTTC,CASSFGNIGEQYF
TRBJ1-2,many,TRBD1,TRBV3-1,TGTGCCAGCAGCCAAGTAGAGGGGGGCGACAGGGTATATGGCTACACCTTC,CASSQVEGGDRVYGYTF
TRBJ2-5,-,TRBD2,TRBV5-1,TGCGCCGGCAGCTTGGGCGGTAGCGGGAGAGGACGAGAGACCCAGTACTTC,CAGSLGGSGRGRETQYF
TRBJ1-1,few,TRBD1,TRBV2,TGTGCCAGCAGTCGGGACAGGATCACTGAAGCTTTCTTT,CASSRDRITEAFF
TRBJ2-3,-,-,TRBV27,TGTGCCAGCAGTCTCGGGTCGTCCGAGGATACGCAGTATTTT,CASSLGSSEDTQYF
TRBJ2-2,-,-,TRBV20-1,TGCAGTGCGGATCGACTAGGACGTGGGGAGCTGTTTTTT,CSADRLGRGELFF
TRBJ2-5,-,-,TRBV27,TGCGCCAGCAATAACATGGGTGGGATCCAGTACTTC,CASNNMGGIQYF
TRBJ2-7,-,TRBD1,TRBV5-1,TGCGCCAGCGGCACCGGACAGGGTTACGAGCAGTACTTC,CASGTGQGYEQYF
TRBJ2-3,few,TRBD2,TRBV20-1,TGCAGTGCTAGGCCAGAGGCGGGAGTAACGCAGTATTTT,CSARPEAGVTQYF
TRBJ2-1,few,-,TRBV7-8,TGTGCCAGCAGCTTAGGGGGCGCCCCGTCCATGCACAATGAGCAGTTCTTC,CASSLGGAPSMHNEQFF
TRBJ2-1,-,-,TRBV21-1,TGTGCCGTGACGAACAGGGGCCCTAACAATGAGCAGTTCTTC,CAVTNRGPNNEQFF
TRBJ2-5,-,-,TRBV20-1,TGCAGTGCCAACTTTAGGCAGCAAGAGACCCAGTACTTC,CSANFRQQETQYF
TRBJ2-7,few,-,TRBV6-5,TGTGCCAGCAGTCCTTGGGACTCAACCTACGAGCAGTACTTC,CASSPWDSTYEQYF
TRBJ1-1,-,-,TRBV27,TGTGCCAGCAGCCCCGGGGGGGTGAACACTGAAGCTTTCTTT,CASSPGGVNTEAFF
TRBJ1-2,-,-,TRBV20-1,TGCAGTGCTAGAGAACCGGTTGCTAACTATGGCTACACCTTC,CSAREPVANYGYTF
TRBJ2-3,-,-,TRBV28,TGTGCCAGCAGGTTCTCACTCCTCCCAGGAACGGATACGCAGTATTTT,CASRFSLLPGTDTQYF
TRBJ2-5,-,-,TRBV20-1,TGCAGTGCGCGGAAGTCGTACCAAGAGACCCAGTACTTC,CSARKSYQETQYF
TRBJ2-5,-,-,TRBV21-1,TGTGCCTCCCCTATTAGCGGGAGGGCCGAAAATGAGCAGTACTTC,CASPISGRAENEQYF
TRBJ2-3,-,TRBD1,TRBV28,TGTGCCAGCTGTACCTTCCAGAGGGGGCGTACGCAGTATTTT,CASCTFQRGRTQYF
TRBJ2-1,-,TRBD2,TRBV6-5,TGTGCCAGCAGTTACCCGGGGACTAGCGGGTACAATGAGCAGTTCTTC,CASSYPGTSGYNEQFF
TRBJ1-5,-,-,TRBV6-5,TGTGCCAGCGCCCAACGGGGAAGCTTAGGCAATCAGCCCCAGCATTTT,CASAQRGSLGNQPQHF
TRBJ2-7,few,-,TRBV5-1,TGCGCCAGCAGCTTGGGTTTACGGGACGACTACTACGAGCAGTACTTC,CASSLGLRDDYYEQYF
TRBJ1-2,-,-,TRBV5-1,TGCGCCAGCAGCTTGGTTGAGGGGTTCGCGGACTATGGCTACACCTTC,CASSLVEGFADYGYTF
TRBJ2-7,few,-,TRBV5-1,TGCGCCAGCAGCGCACTTCTAGACGGCGAGCAGTACTTC,CASSALLDGEQYF
TRBJ1-1,few,-,TRBV27,TGTGCCAGCAGTTTATGGCGGAGTGGGCGCACTGAAGCTTTCTTT,CASSLWRSGRTEAFF